This T cell receptor (beta chain) originates from a study of blood T cell repertoires in COVID-19. Looking at the study overall: The analysed material was cDNA or gDNA that came from T cells, B-cell-depleted T cells, or PBMCs.

Germline CDR1 SEHNR, CDR2 FQNEAQ (reference sequence). CDR3 size: 15 residues. The ends lost 4 bases at V and 2 bases at J; junction bases unmatched: 5. Method: immunoSEQ multiplex PCR; TCRdb's copy keeps in-frame clones and lacks some. The repertoire holds some 180,000 clones, with 75% to 90% as singletons. This study enrolled people aged 18 to 89 from about two dozen US geographic areas. All recovered Cohort 3 donors got two negative PCRs, got clearance, or saw symptom resolution. The sequence was collected from a man between 40 and 49 years old who had recovered from COVID-19. The chain links TRBV7-9 to TRBJ1-2, with TRBD1 identical over 9 bases. The sequenced sample consisted of PBMCs or T cells enriched from blood (not recorded which). In nucleotides, the CDR3 is TGTGCCAGCAGCTCCCGGGACAGGGTGAACTATGGCTACACCTTC. It encodes CASSSRDRVNYGYTF.